This T cell receptor (beta chain) was found in a study of PD-1 blockade in classical Hodgkin lymphoma. Whole-study results and caveats: There remain no defined causes for the repertoire differences, which possibly reflect disease activity or prior therapy. When nivolumab was started under 1 year after ASCT, patients were excluded. TCR diversity rose significantly by C4D1 in CD4+ but not CD8+ cells.

About this clone: Antigen specificity is unknown.

CDR3 length: 14 amino acids. Per the germline V gene, CDR1 is SGHAT and CDR2 is FQNNGV. V lost 3 bases, J lost 4 bases, and 5 bases stayed unmatched. Relapse after autologous stem cell transplantation occurred in every patient, and brentuximab vedotin exposure varied. Progressive disease, partial response or complete response was each patient's best response. The assay was immunoSEQ multiplex PCR, and TCRdb's table has in-frame clones only and misses some. The data contain approximately 65,000 clones, approximately 88% of them singletons. The sequenced sample was peripheral blood mononuclear cells (PBMCs), obtained at baseline. The V call is TRBV11-2, the J call TRBJ2-7; TRBD2 matches at 8 bases. The receptor was derived from a human donor with classical Hodgkin lymphoma. CDR3 in amino acids: CASSFAGGAYEQYF. The DNA of the CDR3 is TGTGCCAGCAGCTTTGCCGGGGGGGCTTACGAGCAGTACTTC.